One and the same sample provided the 22 T cell receptor beta chains below, sequenced in a study of T cell responses to AZD1222 COVID-19 vaccine. The data were produced by immunoSEQ multiplex PCR, yet TCRdb's version contains in-frame clones alone and is incomplete. The sample records about 81,000 clones, approximately 86% being singletons. The specimen comprised peripheral blood, sampled 28 days after the second AZD1222 dose. The receptors come from an adult who received the AZD1222 COVID-19 vaccine.

The chain combines TRBV10-3 with TRBJ1-5, with TRBD1 as a possible D gene (6 bases). There are 13 residues in the CDR3. The ends were cut back, 8 bases at V and 5 bases at J, with 13 bases in the middle. CDR1 is ENHRY and CDR2 is SYGVKD in the germline V gene. The CDR3 region is CAIGGQLDQPQHF. DNA for the CDR3: TGTGCCATCGGGGGGCAGTTGGATCAGCCCCAGCATTTT.

This clone was seen only once. The chain carries TRBV7-7 and TRBJ2-3, with 8 nucleotides matching TRBD2. Trimming at V came to 5 bases and at J to 1 base, leaving 2 bases not matched to a gene. CDR3 size: 14 residues. Germline assignment: CDR1 SSHAT and CDR2 FNYEAQ (reference sequence). Here the CDR3 DNA reads TGTGCCAGCAGCGCGGGACTAGGCACAGATACGCAGTATTTT. Amino acids: CASSAGLGTDTQYF.

This chain uses TRBV20-1 with TRBJ2-7; maybe TRBD1 (6 bases). In germline, CDR1 is DFQATT, CDR2 SNEGSKA (reference sequence). The V gene lost 7 bases and the J gene lost 5 bases, with 12 bases spanning the gap. There are 11 residues in the CDR3. As DNA, the CDR3 is TGCAGTGTTTACAGGGTTGACGAGCAGTACTTC. It codes for CSVYRVDEQYF.

The rearrangement joins TRBV28 to TRBJ2-1; TRBD1 agrees at 8 bases. Germline CDR1 reads MDHEN; CDR2 reads SYDVKM. The CDR3 covers 13 residues. V shed 6 bases, J shed 5 bases, and the junction held 3 bases outside the gene matches. In nucleotides, the CDR3 is TGTGCCAGCAGACAGGGGGGCAACAATGAGCAGTTCTTC. It yields the protein CASRQGGNNEQFF.

The chain employs TRBV18 and TRBJ2-7; TRBD2 aligns across 8 bases. Per germline, CDR1 KGHSH and CDR2 LQKENI. This CDR3 is built from 15 residues. The junction had 7 bases not matched to a gene; V was cut back by 3 bases and J by 3 bases. The CDR3: CASSPPGLVGYEQYF. The CDR3 DNA reads TGTGCCAGCTCACCGCCGGGACTAGTGGGCTACGAGCAGTACTTC.

The chain has TRBV3-1 (or the pseudogene TRBV3-2) and TRBJ2-1; D may be TRBD2 (7 bases). Trimming removed 0 bases at V and 8 bases at J, with 17 bases between. Per the germline V gene, CDR1 is LGHDT and CDR2 is YNNKEL (reference sequence). CDR3 length: 16 amino acids. The CDR3 DNA follows: TGTGCCAGCAGCCAAGATCGGGGGGCCAGGGGCGATGAGCAGTTCTTC. It yields the protein CASSQDRGARGDEQFF.

The V gene is TRBV28, the J gene TRBJ2-2; possibly TRBD2 for D (7 bases). Trimming pared 6 bases from V and 3 bases from J, leaving 20 bases between. CDR3 length: 17 amino acids. Germline V CDR1 and CDR2: MDHEN, SYDVKM. Written as DNA, the CDR3 is TGTGCCAGCAGCTCCGTGGTCGGGGGGCGGGACACCGGGGAGCTGTTTTTT. Residues: CASSSVVGGRDTGELFF.

The chain couples TRBV6-5 to TRBJ2-7; TRBD1 agrees at 8 bases. There are 15 residues in the CDR3. With 4 bases clipped from V and 3 bases from J, the junction kept 8 bases outside the gene matches. Germline CDR1 and CDR2: MNHEY and SVGAGI. CDR3 nucleotide sequence: TGTGCCAGCAGTTGGACAGGGAGAGGTAGCTACGAGCAGTACTTC. As protein: CASSWTGRGSYEQYF.

The V and J genes are TRBV28 and TRBJ1-5; D is perhaps TRBD1 (5 bases). The ends were cut back, 5 bases at V and 1 base at J, with 9 bases in the middle. Germline assignment: CDR1 MDHEN and CDR2 SYDVKM. The CDR3 length is 14 residues. CDR3 loop: CASSQGYSNQPQHF. CDR3 nucleotide sequence: TGTGCCAGCAGTCAGGGCTACAGCAATCAGCCCCAGCATTTT.

CDR3 amino acids: CASSLVSSYEQYF. CDR3 nucleotides: TGTGCCAGCAGCTTAGTAAGCTCCTACGAGCAGTACTTC. The gene calls are TRBV7-9 and TRBJ2-7; no reliable D call. Trimming shortened V by 1 base and J by 0 bases, and 4 bases separated the two germline ends. CDR1 SEHNR and CDR2 FQNEAQ come from the germline V gene (reference sequence). This CDR3 contains 13 residues.

The J gene is TRBJ1-3, the V gene TRBV6-1; D ambiguous. The CDR3 is 17 residues long. V was cut by 3 bases and J by 2 bases, with 17 bases left in between. Germline-derived CDR1 and CDR2 are MNHNS and SASEGT. CDR3 nucleotides: TGTGCCAGCAGTGACCCCGGTGGCAGTTTCGCTGGAAACACCATATATTTT. Translating it yields CASSDPGGSFAGNTIYF.

The chain employs TRBV24-1 and TRBJ2-7; D gene uncertain. V was trimmed by 4 bases and J by 3 bases, leaving 3 bases between them. This CDR3 comprises 11 residues. Germline CDR1 KGHDR, CDR2 SFDVKD. This chain's CDR3 is CATSDRYEQYF. As DNA, the CDR3 is TGTGCCACCAGTGACCGCTACGAGCAGTACTTC.

V gene TRBV29-1 combines with J gene TRBJ2-5, with 8 bases aligning to TRBD1. Germline V gene lookup returns CDR1 SQVTM and CDR2 ANQGSEA. The ends lost 7 bases at V and 4 bases at J; junction bases unmatched: 8. The CDR3 runs 13 residues. CDR3 sequence: CSARTGLGETQYF. The DNA for the CDR3 is TGCAGCGCCCGGACAGGGCTGGGAGAGACCCAGTACTTC. Full variable domain (missing parts from reference TRBV29-1 and TRBJ2-5): SAVISQKPSRDICQRGTSLTIQCQVDSQVTMMFWYRQQPGQSLTLIATANQGSEATYESGFVIDKFPISRPNLTFSTLTVSNMSPEDSSIYLCSARTGLGETQYFGPGTRLLVL.

The table lists this clone with a count of one. The gene calls are TRBV18 and TRBJ1-3; D is unresolved. This CDR3 comprises 17 residues. V was pared by 0 bases and J by 0 bases, with 12 bases between. Germline CDR1 KGHSH, CDR2 LQKENI. The CDR3 coding sequence is TGTGCCAGCTCACCACCGAGTCGGGCGAACTCTGGAAACACCATATATTTT. Translated, it gives CASSPPSRANSGNTIYF.

The rearrangement links TRBV5-1 to TRBJ1-2, with D possibly TRBD1 on 5 matching bases. V was trimmed by 0 bases and J by 5 bases, leaving 11 bases between them. The CDR3 spans 14 residues. The germline V gene encodes CDR1 SGHRS and CDR2 YFSETQ. The CDR3 region has the DNA TGCGCCAGCAGCTTGGAAAAGACAGCGTATGGCTACACCTTC. Its protein is CASSLEKTAYGYTF.

This rearrangement joins TRBV5-4 to TRBJ2-2, with 8 bases lining up with TRBD2. J lost 4 bases, V lost 0 bases, and 2 bases had no gene match. The CDR3 runs 15 residues. CDR1 and CDR2 (germline): SGHNT, YYREEE (reference sequence). For the CDR3, the DNA is TGTGCCAGCAGCTTGGGGACTAGCCTCACCGGGGAGCTGTTTTTT. Protein: CASSLGTSLTGELFF.

The chain is built from TRBV29-1 and TRBJ1-5, with 8 bases fitting TRBD1. The CDR3 spans 13 residues. Looked up from germline, CDR1 is SQVTM and CDR2 is ANQGSEA. V was pared by 5 bases and J by 1 base, with 1 base of the junction left unmatched. The CDR3 sequence: CSVTGGSNQPQHF. The CDR3 DNA reads TGCAGCGTTACAGGGGGGAGCAATCAGCCCCAGCATTTT. The full variable domain, completed using reference TRBV29-1 and TRBJ1-5, is SAVISQKPSRDICQRGTSLTIQCQVDSQVTMMFWYRQQPGQSLTLIATANQGSEATYESGFVIDKFPISRPNLTFSTLTVSNMSPEDSSIYLCSVTGGSNQPQHFGDGTRLSIL.

This chain uses TRBV10-3 with TRBJ1-3; D remains unclear. The CDR3 length is 15 residues. V lost 0 bases and J lost 4, with 10 bases in between. CDR1 and CDR2 (germline): ENHRY, SYGVKD. The CDR3 loop is CAISESIEAGNTIYF. The CDR3 nucleotides read TGTGCCATCAGTGAGTCGATAGAGGCCGGAAACACCATATATTTT.

This chain joins TRBV10-3 and TRBJ2-5; no clear D. V dropped 0 bases and J dropped 4 bases, with 3 bases sitting between them. Germline CDR1 reads ENHRY; CDR2 reads SYGVKD. This CDR3 is 12 amino acids long. The chain's CDR3 is CAISESVETQYF. In DNA, the CDR3 is TGTGCCATCAGTGAGTCTGTAGAGACCCAGTACTTC.

This clone came up once. CDR3 in amino acids: CASSLAHSYEQYF. CDR3 DNA: TGTGCCAGCAGCTTAGCCCACAGCTACGAGCAGTACTTC. The chain employs TRBV11-2 and TRBJ2-7; D unclear. Germline V lookup: CDR1 SGHAT, CDR2 FQNNGV. V dropped 1 base and J dropped 3 bases, with 7 bases sitting between them. The CDR3 runs 13 residues. Looking up the rest from reference TRBV11-2 and TRBJ2-7 gives the full variable domain: EAGVAQSPRYKIIEKRQSVAFWCNPISGHATLYWYQQILGQGPKLLIQFQNNGVVDDSQLPKDRFSAERLKGVDSTLKIQPAKLEDSAVYLCASSLAHSYEQYFGPGTRLTVT.

V and J are TRBV10-3 and TRBJ2-7; no firm D call. This CDR3 region has 14 residues. V was shortened by 3 bases and J by 6 bases, with 15 bases between the two germline ends. The germline V gene encodes CDR1 ENHRY and CDR2 SYGVKD. The CDR3 protein is CAISDGTGSAEQYF. The CDR3 DNA is TGTGCCATCAGTGATGGTACGGGTTCGGCCGAGCAGTACTTC.

The chain employs TRBV29-1 and TRBJ1-5, with D uncertain. The CDR3 sequence is 12 residues long. Trimming left V 8 bases short and J 5 bases short, with 13 bases between. CDR1 is SQVTM, CDR2 ANQGSEA, per germline. The chain's CDR3 is CSPGRPDQPQHF. Here the CDR3 DNA reads TGCAGCCCGGGGAGGCCCGATCAGCCCCAGCATTTT.